This T cell receptor beta chain was captured in a study of T cells after yellow fever vaccination. At the level of the study: In the case of low-cell-number fractions, SMART-Seq v4 Ultra Low Input was used for preparation.

Synthesis of TCR cDNA relied on 5'RACE template switching, which attached a universal primer site and UMIs. MiXCR was run by TCRdb on the 5' RACE reads, yielding one entry per CDR3 protein. The top ten clones hold 1% to 1.2% of a sample with about 230,000 distinct CDR3 sequences, roughly 6.2% of them seen once. The table lists this clonotype with a few counts. Sequencing was performed on CD4+ T cells sorted from PBMCs, taken on the day of the yellow fever booster vaccination. The source of this sequence is a man aged 25 to 40 who received the YFV17D yellow fever vaccine.

The CDR3: CASSTVGGLSGELFF. Written as DNA, the CDR3 is TGTGCCAGCAGTACCGTCGGGGGCTTGTCCGGGGAGCTGTTTTTT. The chain couples TRBV28 to TRBJ2-2; the D call may be TRBD1 or TRBD2 (6 bases each). V lost 5 bases to trimming and J lost 6 bases, with 16 bases between them. CDR1 is MDHEN, CDR2 SYDVKM, per germline. The CDR3 is 15 amino acids.